These 7 T cell receptor beta chains were all obtained from the same sample, sequenced in a study of early T cells in non-severe SARS-CoV-2 infection. MiXCR, run by TCRdb on the 5' RACE reads, gives a single entry per CDR3 protein. The sample lists tens of thousands of distinct CDR3 sequences, 7.9% occurring once. The sample here was whole blood, taken at baseline. The receptors originated from an adult who was a healthcare worker with PCR-confirmed SARS-CoV-2 infection or an uninfected control (not recorded which).

This clonotype was counted between two and nine times. The J gene is TRBJ2-7, the V gene TRBV5-5; the match to TRBD2 covers 10 bases. Trimming removed 0 bases from V and 2 bases from J; junction bases left unmatched: 5. This CDR3 comprises 16 residues. The germline V gene encodes CDR1 SGHKS and CDR2 YYEKEE (reference sequence). This CDR3 is CASSLEGLADPYEQYF. The CDR3 DNA sequence: TGTGCCAGCAGCTTGGAAGGACTAGCGGATCCCTACGAGCAGTACTTC.

This clonotype was seen a handful of times. The gene calls are TRBV12-3 or TRBV12-4 and TRBJ1-1; D remains unclear. The CDR3 totals 14 residues. V was shortened by 5 bases and J by 0 bases, with 10 bases between the two germline ends. CDR3 nucleotide sequence: TGTGCCAGCAGTCCTCCCAGTGTGAACACTGAAGCTTTCTTT. Translation gives CASSPPSVNTEAFF.

This clonotype occurred a few times. The V call is TRBV4-3, the J call TRBJ2-5, with 9 bases matching TRBD2. The CDR3 has 14 residues. Germline loops: CDR1 LGHNA, CDR2 YSLEER. The ends lost 5 bases at V and 4 bases at J; junction bases unmatched: 5. CDR3: CASSEGLAGETQYF. The CDR3 DNA follows: TGCGCCAGCAGCGAGGGACTAGCAGGAGAGACCCAGTACTTC.

There are a few counts of this clonotype. The chain carries TRBV11-2 and TRBJ2-1; 10 bases agree with TRBD2. J lost 9 bases, V lost 4 bases, and 6 bases had no gene match. CDR1 SGHAT and CDR2 FQNNGV come from the germline V gene. The CDR3 has 14 amino acids. CDR3 in amino acids: CASSSSGGAGEQFF. The DNA of the CDR3 is TGTGCCAGCAGCTCGAGCGGGGGGGCAGGTGAGCAGTTCTTC.

This clonotype was picked up many times. The gene calls are TRBV20-1 and TRBJ2-2; TRBD1 might be the D (5 bases). The germline CDR1 and CDR2 sequences are DFQATT and SNEGSKA (reference sequence). The CDR3 sequence is 16 residues long. V lost 1 base and J 3 bases, leaving 15 bases between the germline ends. The CDR3 sequence is CSARAPAREDTGELFF. The CDR3 DNA sequence: TGCAGTGCTAGAGCCCCCGCCAGGGAAGACACCGGGGAGCTGTTTTTT.

The J gene is TRBJ2-3, the V gene TRBV28; either TRBD1 or TRBD2 may fit D (5 bases each). The V end was cut by 2 bases, the J end by 2 bases, with 14 bases between. In germline, CDR1 is MDHEN, CDR2 SYDVKM. The CDR3 runs to 16 residues. The CDR3 region has the DNA TGTGCCAGCAGTTTAGGGACGGAGGATTACACAGATACGCAGTATTTT. Encoded protein: CASSLGTEDYTDTQYF. Together with reference TRBV28 and TRBJ2-3, the CDR3 gives the full variable domain: DVKVTQSSRYLVKRTGEKVFLECVQDMDHENMFWYRQDPGLGLRLIYFSYDVKMKEKGDIPEGYSVSREKKERFSLILESASTNQTSMYLCASSLGTEDYTDTQYFGPGTRLTVL.

This clonotype came up many times. The chain employs TRBV29-1 and TRBJ2-3; 7 bases are shared with TRBD1. Unmatched junction bases numbered 3, after V lost 3 bases and J lost 6 bases. In germline, CDR1 is SQVTM, CDR2 ANQGSEA. The CDR3 has 12 residues. The CDR3 is CSVDETGDTQYF. The CDR3 DNA reads as TGCAGCGTTGACGAGACAGGGGATACGCAGTATTTT.